These 21 T cell receptor beta chains came from one sample sequenced in a study of graft-versus-host responses after intestinal transplantation. These receptors' targets are unknown. Some clones are missing from TCRdb's copy, which holds only in-frame ones; the method was immunoSEQ multiplex PCR. The data show approximately 130,000 clones, approximately 94% seen once. The source was unstimulated CD4+ T cells sorted from spleen or lymph node cells, collected before intestinal transplant. These receptors originate from a human donor who received an intestinal transplant.

The chain uses TRBV11-2 and TRBJ1-1; the D gene is possibly TRBD1 (5 bases). This CDR3 spans 14 amino acids. V was cut by 4 bases and J by 1 base, with 10 bases left in between. Germline lookup yields CDR1 SGHAT and CDR2 FQNNGV. In nucleotides, the CDR3 is TGTGCCAGCAGCTGGGGTGGGGGGAACACTGAAGCTTTCTTT. Encoded protein: CASSWGGGNTEAFF.

This clone was detected once. The chain joins TRBV7-3 to TRBJ2-1; D may correspond to TRBD1 or TRBD2 (7 bases each). CDR1 and CDR2 (germline): SGHTA, FQGTGA. The length of the CDR3 is 17 residues. Trimming cost V 5 bases and J 2 bases, with 19 bases left between them. The CDR3 reads CASSLHSGGATYNEQFF. CDR3 coding DNA: TGTGCCAGCAGCCTCCACTCAGGGGGGGCCACCTACAATGAGCAGTTCTTC. Using reference TRBV7-3 and TRBJ2-1 for the parts outside the CDR3, the full variable domain is GAGVSQTPSNKVTEKGKYVELRCDPISGHTALYWYRQSLGQGPEFLIYFQGTGAADDSGLPNDRFFAVRPEGSVSTLKIQRTERGDSAVYLCASSLHSGGATYNEQFFGPGTRLTVL.

The chain joins TRBV2 to TRBJ2-1, with 10 bases fitting TRBD2. Germline CDR1 is SNHLY and CDR2 is FYNNEI. The trim removed 5 bases at V and 14 bases at J, leaving 6 bases unmatched. The CDR3 is 12 amino acids. CDR3 amino acids: CASSFSGGRKFF. CDR3 DNA: TGTGCCAGCAGTTTTAGCGGGGGGAGAAAGTTCTTC. Full variable domain (missing parts from reference TRBV2 and TRBJ2-1): EPEVTQTPSHQVTQMGQEVILRCVPISNHLYFYWYRQILGQKVEFLVSFYNNEISEKSEIFDDQFSVERPDGSNFTLKIRSTKLEDSAMYFCASSFSGGRKFFGPGTRLTVL.

The rearrangement uses TRBV19 and TRBJ2-1, with a possible D match to TRBD1 (5 bases). The V gene's germline CDR1 is LNHDA and CDR2 SQIVND (reference sequence). CDR3 size: 14 residues. The V end was cut by 5 bases, the J end by 4 bases, with 12 bases between. The CDR3 DNA is TGTGCCAGTAGTGTAGGGGTCTTTTACAATGAGCAGTTCTTC. Protein: CASSVGVFYNEQFF.

The V and J genes are TRBV19 and TRBJ1-3; 7 bases are shared with TRBD1. The CDR3 runs 16 residues. J was trimmed by 8 bases and V by 8 bases; bases with no gene match: 18. Germline V gives CDR1 LNHDA, CDR2 SQIVND (reference sequence). CDR3 sequence reads: CASHSMETGWADTIYF. CDR3 bases: TGTGCCAGTCACTCGATGGAGACAGGGTGGGCGGACACCATATATTTT.

CDR3 amino acids: CASSLEPAYEQYF. The CDR3 DNA is TGTGCCAGCAGCTTAGAGCCAGCCTACGAGCAGTACTTC. The V and J genes are TRBV11-3 and TRBJ2-7; D is unresolved. CDR1 and CDR2 (germline): SGHNT, YENEEA. Trimming left V 0 bases short and J 2 bases short, with 5 bases between. The CDR3 runs 13 residues.

In this sample, this clone turned up a few times. In nucleotides, the CDR3 is TGTGCCAGCAGCGGCGTTGGGCAGCCCCAGCATTTT. It is translated as CASSGVGQPQHF. The genes are TRBV5-6 and TRBJ1-5; no reliable D call. Germline V gene lookup returns CDR1 SGHDT and CDR2 YYEEEE. The V gene lost 4 bases and the J gene lost 7 bases, with 9 bases spanning the gap. This CDR3 is built from 12 residues.

DNA of the CDR3: TGTGCCATCAGTGAGGCCCAGGGGGAAGAGACCCAGTACTTC. Amino acids: CAISEAQGEETQYF. V usage is TRBV10-3 and J usage is TRBJ2-5; 7 bases fit TRBD1. The CDR3 extends over 14 amino acids. From germline, CDR1 is ENHRY and CDR2 SYGVKD. V dropped 2 bases and J dropped 3; count of bases not matched to a gene: 3.

The genes are TRBV2 and TRBJ1-2, with 9 nucleotides matching TRBD1. CDR1 is SNHLY and CDR2 is FYNNEI in the germline V gene. The CDR3 loop spans 14 amino acids. Trimming took 6 bases from V and 11 from J; bases not matched to a gene: 13. The CDR3 reads CASSENSGTGRYTF. The CDR3 DNA sequence: TGTGCCAGCAGCGAGAACTCCGGGACAGGGCGGTACACCTTC.

The rearrangement joins TRBV30 to TRBJ1-2; D possibly corresponds to TRBD1 (6 bases). Germline CDR1 reads GTSNPN; CDR2 reads SVGIG (reference sequence). V was clipped by 8 bases and J by 5 bases, with 21 bases between them. The CDR3 sequence is 14 residues long. The CDR3 sequence: CASQGSTEMYGYTF. The CDR3 region has the DNA TGTGCCAGCCAGGGGAGCACCGAAATGTATGGCTACACCTTC.

With respect to this clone: Other DNA sequences in the same sample also yield this CDR3. J is TRBJ1-4 and V is TRBV20-1; unclear D gene. Germline values: CDR1 DFQATT, CDR2 SNEGSKA (reference sequence). The CDR3 loop spans 10 amino acids. The germline V and J ends were trimmed by 3 bases and 8 bases, with 4 bases remaining between them. As DNA, the CDR3 is TGCAGTGCTAGGGGAGAAAAACTGTTTTTT. This encodes CSARGEKLFF.

The genes are TRBV5-1 and TRBJ1-3; tentatively, D is TRBD1 (5 bases). The CDR3 length is 14 residues. Germline V gene lookup returns CDR1 SGHRS and CDR2 YFSETQ. Trimming shortened V by 4 bases and J by 0 bases, and 8 bases separated the two germline ends. The DNA of the CDR3 is TGCGCCAGCAGCCCGGGGGACTCTGGAAACACCATATATTTT. Its translation: CASSPGDSGNTIYF.

The chain uses TRBV2 and TRBJ2-1; possibly TRBD2 for D (6 bases). The CDR3 is made up of 16 amino acids. Trimming took 3 bases from V and 2 from J, leaving 14 bases between them. In germline, CDR1 is SNHLY, CDR2 FYNNEI. CDR3 loop: CASSDWVGSTYNEQFF. The CDR3 DNA reads as TGTGCCAGCAGTGATTGGGTCGGGAGCACCTACAATGAGCAGTTCTTC.

This chain uses TRBV6-5 with TRBJ2-3; a possible D gene is TRBD2 (6 bases). V lost 2 bases to trimming and J lost 2 bases, with 14 bases between them. The germline gives CDR1 MNHEY, CDR2 SVGAGI. This CDR3 region has 16 residues. The CDR3 region is CASSYRSGGATDTQYF. As DNA, the CDR3 is TGTGCCAGCAGTTACAGGTCCGGGGGTGCCACAGATACGCAGTATTTT.

This clone was seen a single time. The chain combines TRBV20-1 with TRBJ2-7, with 7 positions matching TRBD1. Germline V gene sequence: CDR1 DFQATT, CDR2 SNEGSKA (reference sequence). After removal of 6 bases from V and 4 bases from J, the junction contained 3 bases not matched to a gene. The CDR3 is 11 residues long. CDR3 sequence: CSAMDRYEQYF. The CDR3 region has the DNA TGCAGTGCCATGGACAGGTACGAGCAGTACTTC.

This clone was seen a single time. This chain's CDR3 is CASSERGRGEKLFF. The CDR3 DNA reads as TGTGCCAGCAGTGAACGCGGGAGGGGCGAAAAACTGTTTTTT. The chain links TRBV6-1 to TRBJ1-4, with D possibly TRBD1 on 5 matching bases. This CDR3 spans 14 amino acids. V was trimmed by 2 bases and J by 8 bases, leaving 12 bases between them. CDR1 and CDR2 (germline): MNHNS, SASEGT.

This chain joins TRBV7-8 and TRBJ1-1, with D hard to call. V lost 0 bases to trimming and J lost 3 bases, with 8 bases between them. Germline CDR1 reads SGHVS; CDR2 reads FQNEAQ. The CDR3 has 14 residues. The CDR3 DNA reads TGTGCCAGCAGCTTAGCGACGAAGGACACTGAAGCTTTCTTT. It yields the protein CASSLATKDTEAFF. Full variable domain (rest looked up from reference TRBV7-8 and TRBJ1-1): GAGVSQSPRYKVAKRGQDVALRCDPISGHVSLFWYQQALGQGPEFLTYFQNEAQLDKSGLPSDRFFAERPEGSVSTLKIQRTQQEDSAVYLCASSLATKDTEAFFGQGTRLTVV.

This chain joins TRBV5-6 and TRBJ2-5, with TRBD2 matching 13 bases. Trimming at V came to 4 bases and at J to 1 base, leaving 10 bases not matched to a gene. The CDR3 is 18 amino acids. From germline, CDR1 is SGHDT and CDR2 YYEEEE. CDR3 sequence: CASSPGTSGAHPQETQYF. The CDR3 coding sequence is TGTGCCAGCAGCCCCGGGACTAGCGGGGCGCACCCCCAAGAGACCCAGTACTTC.

The rearrangement links TRBV5-6 to TRBJ2-7; D gene ambiguous. The CDR3 sequence is 12 residues long. V lost 0 bases, J lost 2 bases, and 3 bases lay in between. Germline loops: CDR1 SGHDT, CDR2 YYEEEE. CDR3 sequence (DNA): TGTGCCAGCAGCTTGGGCGCCTACGAGCAGTACTTC. This gives the protein CASSLGAYEQYF.

The chain carries TRBV10-3 and TRBJ1-5, with TRBD1 matching over 9 bases. The V segment lost 3 bases and the J segment 7 bases; nucleotides outside the gene matches: 10. Per the germline V gene, CDR1 is ENHRY and CDR2 is SYGVKD. The CDR3 spans 16 residues. CDR3 region: CAISESGQGFVQPQHF. In nucleotides, the CDR3 is TGTGCCATCAGTGAATCGGGACAGGGTTTTGTGCAGCCCCAGCATTTT.

This clone was picked up a small number of times. The CDR3 nucleotides are TGCGCCAGCAGGGGACAGGAAGGGGTCGAGCAGTACTTC. It translates to CASRGQEGVEQYF. The chain is built from TRBV5-1 and TRBJ2-7; 8 positions agree with TRBD1. The CDR3 sequence is 13 residues long. Losses at the gene ends were 5 bases for V and 6 bases for J; bases not matched to a gene: 7. Germline CDR1 SGHRS, CDR2 YFSETQ. Supplemented by reference TRBV5-1 and TRBJ2-7, the full variable domain reads KAGVTQTPRYLIKTRGQQVTLSCSPISGHRSVSWYQQTPGQGLQFLFEYFSETQRNKGNFPGRFSGRQFSNSRSEMNVSTLELGDSALYLCASRGQEGVEQYFGPGTRLTVT.